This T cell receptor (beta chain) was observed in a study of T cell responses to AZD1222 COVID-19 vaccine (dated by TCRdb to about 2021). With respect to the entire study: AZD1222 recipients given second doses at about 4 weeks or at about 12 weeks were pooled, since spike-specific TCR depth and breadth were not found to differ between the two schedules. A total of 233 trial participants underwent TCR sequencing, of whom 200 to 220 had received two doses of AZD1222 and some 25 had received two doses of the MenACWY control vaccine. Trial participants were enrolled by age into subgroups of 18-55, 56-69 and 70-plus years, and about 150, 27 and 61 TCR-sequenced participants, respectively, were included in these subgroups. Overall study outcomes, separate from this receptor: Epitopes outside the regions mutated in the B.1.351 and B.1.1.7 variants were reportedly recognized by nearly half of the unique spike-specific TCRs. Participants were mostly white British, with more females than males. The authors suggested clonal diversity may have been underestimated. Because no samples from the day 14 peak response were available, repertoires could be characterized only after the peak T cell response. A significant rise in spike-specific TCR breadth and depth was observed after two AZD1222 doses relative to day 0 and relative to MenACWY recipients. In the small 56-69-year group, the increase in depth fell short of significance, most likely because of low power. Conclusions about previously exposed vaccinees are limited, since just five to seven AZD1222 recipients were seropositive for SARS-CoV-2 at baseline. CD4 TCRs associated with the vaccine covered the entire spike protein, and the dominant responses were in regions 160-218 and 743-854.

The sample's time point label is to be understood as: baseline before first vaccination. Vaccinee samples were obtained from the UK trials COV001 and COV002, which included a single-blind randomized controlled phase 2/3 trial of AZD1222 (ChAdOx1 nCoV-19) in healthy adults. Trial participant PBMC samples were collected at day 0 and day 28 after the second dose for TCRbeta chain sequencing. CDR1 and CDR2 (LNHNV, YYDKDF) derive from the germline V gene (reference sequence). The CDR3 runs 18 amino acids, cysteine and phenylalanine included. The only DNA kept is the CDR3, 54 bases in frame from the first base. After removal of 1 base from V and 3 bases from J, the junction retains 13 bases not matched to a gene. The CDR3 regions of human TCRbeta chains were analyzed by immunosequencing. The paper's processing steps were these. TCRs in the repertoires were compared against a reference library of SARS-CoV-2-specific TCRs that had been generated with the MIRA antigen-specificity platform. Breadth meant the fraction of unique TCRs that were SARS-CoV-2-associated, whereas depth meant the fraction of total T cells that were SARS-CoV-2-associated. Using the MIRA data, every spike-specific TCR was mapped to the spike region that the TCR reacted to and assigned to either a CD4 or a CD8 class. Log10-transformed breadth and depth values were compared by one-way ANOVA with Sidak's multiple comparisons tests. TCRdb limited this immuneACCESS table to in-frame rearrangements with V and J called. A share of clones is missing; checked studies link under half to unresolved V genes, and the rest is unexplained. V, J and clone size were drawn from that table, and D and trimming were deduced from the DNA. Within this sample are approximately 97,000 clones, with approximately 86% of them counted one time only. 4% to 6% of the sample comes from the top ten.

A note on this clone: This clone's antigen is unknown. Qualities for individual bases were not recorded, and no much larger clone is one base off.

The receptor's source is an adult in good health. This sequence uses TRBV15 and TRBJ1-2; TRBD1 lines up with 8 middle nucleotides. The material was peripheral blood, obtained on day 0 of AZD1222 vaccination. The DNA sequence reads TGTGCCACCAGCAGAGTTGGCGGGCAGGGGGCAATCTACTATGGCTACACCTTC. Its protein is CATSRVGGQGAIYYGYTF.